These 21 T cell receptor beta chains share one sample of origin, sequenced in a study of T cell changes during pregnancy in multiple sclerosis. TCRdb's table, derived via immunoSEQ multiplex PCR, lists solely in-frame clones and lacks some. The sample yields about 38,000 clones, 91% seen once. Specimen: CD8+ T cells from peripheral blood mononuclear cells, collected in the second trimester of pregnancy. These TCRs come from a female donor with multiple sclerosis, enrolled in a pregnancy study.

The chain is built from TRBV30 and TRBJ2-2; 10 positions agree with TRBD2. V gave up 5 bases and J gave up 3 bases; unmatched junction bases: 6. This CDR3 region has 15 residues. From germline, CDR1 is GTSNPN and CDR2 SVGIG (reference sequence). The CDR3 loop reads CAWSSGGADTGELFF. As DNA, the CDR3 is TGTGCCTGGTCCAGCGGGGGGGCCGACACCGGGGAGCTGTTTTTT.

The chain recombines TRBV4-3 with TRBJ1-3; D is unresolved. V was shortened by 0 bases and J by 1 base, with 13 bases between the two germline ends. CDR1 and CDR2 from the germline V gene are LGHNA and YSLEER. The CDR3 is 17 residues long. The CDR3 reads CASSQDPPGVSGNTIYF. DNA of the CDR3: TGCGCCAGCAGCCAAGATCCCCCCGGGGTTTCTGGAAACACCATATATTTT.

The chain is built from TRBV9 and TRBJ2-1; 9 bases agree with TRBD2. This CDR3 region has 16 residues. Per germline, CDR1 SGDLS and CDR2 YYNGEE. V lost 0 bases and J lost 7; bases outside the gene matches: 8. CDR3: CASSVARLAGYNEQFF. The CDR3 DNA follows: TGTGCCAGCAGCGTAGCTCGTCTAGCGGGGTATAATGAGCAGTTCTTC.

The genes are TRBV14 and TRBJ2-1; D is unresolved. Trimming pared 0 bases from V and 6 bases from J, leaving 6 bases between. There are 13 residues in the CDR3. Germline assignment: CDR1 SGHDN and CDR2 FVKESK. CDR3 in DNA: TGTGCCAGCAGCCAAGAGAGGCGCAATGAGCAGTTCTTC. Translated: CASSQERRNEQFF.

The chain uses TRBV7-6 and TRBJ2-5; 8 bases fit TRBD2. CDR1 is SGHVS and CDR2 is FNYEAQ in the germline V gene. With 8 bases clipped from V and 3 bases from J, the junction kept 2 bases outside the gene matches. The CDR3 has 12 residues. The CDR3 protein is CASRSGEETQYF. CDR3 DNA: TGTGCCAGCCGTAGCGGGGAAGAGACCCAGTACTTC. Full variable domain (missing parts from reference TRBV7-6 and TRBJ2-5): GAGVSQSPRYKVTKRGQDVALRCDPISGHVSLYWYRQALGQGPEFLTYFNYEAQQDKSGLPNDRFSAERPEGSISTLTIQRTEQRDSAMYRCASRSGEETQYFGPGTRLLVL.

V is TRBV29-1 and J is TRBJ1-2; 10 bases line up with TRBD1. J was trimmed by 6 bases and V by 7 bases; bases with no gene match: 8. Germline V gene data show CDR1 as SQVTM and CDR2 as ANQGSEA. This CDR3 region has 13 residues. The CDR3 coding sequence is TGCAGCGCTACCGACAGGGGGCTGAATGGCTACACCTTC. It yields the protein CSATDRGLNGYTF.

CDR3 amino acids: CASRQGASNQPQHF. The CDR3 DNA follows: TGTGCCAGCAGACAGGGAGCGAGCAATCAGCCCCAGCATTTT. The chain carries TRBV27 and TRBJ1-5; D possibly corresponds to TRBD1 (6 bases). V shed 6 bases and J shed 1 base, with 10 bases lying between them. This CDR3 has 14 residues. Germline V lookup: CDR1 MNHEY, CDR2 SMNVEV (reference sequence).

The chain has TRBV21-1 and TRBJ2-7; the table calls TRBD1, which could not be checked here. TRBV21-1 corresponds to a pseudogene. CDR3 size: 15 residues. The CDR3 DNA reads TGTGCCAGCAGCCGAGCTGACAGGGAATATTACGAGCAGTACTTC. Encoded protein: CASSRADREYYEQYF.

CDR3 coding DNA: TGTGCCAGTAGTGCGGGGCCGGGACAGGGGGTCTACGAGCAGTACTTC. It yields the protein CASSAGPGQGVYEQYF. V and J are TRBV19 and TRBJ2-7; 11 bases fit TRBD1. J gave up 3 bases and V 5 bases, and 9 bases lay outside the gene matches. CDR1 and CDR2 from the germline V gene are LNHDA and SQIVND (reference sequence). CDR3 length: 16 amino acids.

The chain links TRBV12-5 to TRBJ1-4; 7 nucleotides align to TRBD1. Germline loops: CDR1 LGHNT, CDR2 FRNRAP. With V trimmed by 3 bases and J by 8 bases, 9 bases remained unmatched. The CDR3 is 15 residues long. For the CDR3, the DNA is TGTGCTAGTGGTTTCCGAGGGGGCGCGGGCGAAAAACTGTTTTTT. Amino acids: CASGFRGGAGEKLFF.

This chain links TRBV29-1 with TRBJ1-1, with TRBD1 as a possible D gene (6 bases). CDR1 and CDR2 (germline): SQVTM, ANQGSEA. V was trimmed by 3 bases and J by 4 bases, leaving 6 bases between them. The CDR3 is 11 amino acids. CDR3: CSVDRGTEAFF. In nucleotides, the CDR3 is TGCAGCGTTGACAGGGGCACTGAAGCTTTCTTT. Filled out from reference TRBV29-1 and TRBJ1-1, the complete variable domain reads SAVISQKPSRDICQRGTSLTIQCQVDSQVTMMFWYRQQPGQSLTLIATANQGSEATYESGFVIDKFPISRPNLTFSTLTVSNMSPEDSSIYLCSVDRGTEAFFGQGTRLTVV.

This chain joins TRBV13 and TRBJ2-5; TRBD2 matches at 12 bases. CDR3 length: 17 residues. V dropped 2 bases and J dropped 4; count of bases not matched to a gene: 8. Germline V CDR1 and CDR2: PRHDT, FYEKMQ (reference sequence). CDR3 sequence: CASSLRLAGERGETQYF. DNA of the CDR3: TGTGCCAGCAGCTTACGACTAGCGGGAGAGAGGGGAGAGACCCAGTACTTC. Complete variable domain (other parts from reference TRBV13 and TRBJ2-5): AAGVIQSPRHLIKEKRETATLKCYPIPRHDTVYWYQQGPGQDPQFLISFYEKMQSDKGSIPDRFSAQQFSDYHSELNMSSLELGDSALYFCASSLRLAGERGETQYFGPGTRLLVL.

The genes are TRBV7-9 and TRBJ1-2; 7 bases line up with TRBD1. Germline-derived CDR1 and CDR2 are SEHNR and FQNEAQ (reference sequence). The CDR3 length is 12 residues. The ends lost 1 base at V and 8 bases at J; junction bases unmatched: 1. In nucleotides, the CDR3 is TGTGCCAGCAGCTTAGGACAGGGAGGCTACACCTTC. Translated: CASSLGQGGYTF.

The chain has TRBV6-5 and TRBJ1-1; tentative D call: TRBD1 (5 bases). Germline loops: CDR1 MNHEY, CDR2 SVGAGI. V gave up 0 bases and J gave up 3 bases, with 11 bases separating them. The CDR3 sequence is 15 residues long. The DNA for the CDR3 is TGTGCCAGCAGTTACTCGGCGGCGGGGGACACTGAAGCTTTCTTT. Translation gives CASSYSAAGDTEAFF.

This chain uses TRBV27 with TRBJ1-2; 9 bases fit TRBD1. The CDR3 contains 16 residues. Germline V gene lookup returns CDR1 MNHEY and CDR2 SMNVEV (reference sequence). J lost 6 bases, V lost 3 bases, and 11 bases had no gene match. CDR3 in amino acids: CASSFLGGQGGHGYTF. CDR3 sequence (DNA): TGTGCCAGCAGTTTCCTAGGGGGACAGGGAGGCCATGGCTACACCTTC.

V usage is TRBV10-3 and J usage is TRBJ1-6; 9 bases align to TRBD1. V was clipped by 6 bases and J by 8 bases; unmatched bases: 8. This CDR3 is built from 15 residues. The V gene's germline CDR1 is ENHRY and CDR2 SYGVKD. Here the CDR3 reads CAISDRDRVYSPLHF. In nucleotides, the CDR3 is TGTGCCATCAGCGACCGGGACAGGGTTTATTCACCCCTCCACTTT.

This clone has only a few counts. The rearrangement joins TRBV27 to TRBJ2-1, with D maybe TRBD1 (5 bases). This CDR3 region has 14 residues. Looked up from germline, CDR1 is MNHEY and CDR2 is SMNVEV (reference sequence). Trimming removed 5 bases at V and 4 bases at J, with 12 bases between. For the CDR3, the DNA is TGTGCCAGCAGTCCGCGACAGATTTACAATGAGCAGTTCTTC. Amino acids: CASSPRQIYNEQFF.

The table lists this clone with a count of one. The genes are TRBV29-1 and TRBJ1-3, with 11 bases aligning to TRBD1. Per the germline V gene, CDR1 is SQVTM and CDR2 is ANQGSEA. The CDR3 length is 16 residues. J gave up 2 bases and V 3 bases, and 6 bases lay outside the gene matches. The CDR3 reads CSVDGGQGAPGNTIYF. Written as DNA, the CDR3 is TGCAGCGTTGACGGAGGACAGGGGGCCCCTGGAAACACCATATATTTT.

This chain joins TRBV7-9 and TRBJ1-4, with D perhaps matching TRBD1 (6 bases). The CDR3 is 15 residues long. CDR1 is SEHNR, CDR2 FQNEAQ, per germline (reference sequence). The V and J ends lost 5 bases and 7 bases respectively, with 17 bases between them. CDR3 in DNA: TGTGCCAGCAGCGCGGCGGGGGCCGAACGTGAAAAACTGTTTTTT. Translating it yields CASSAAGAEREKLFF.

This clone appeared once. The V gene is TRBV29-1, the J gene TRBJ2-7; possible D gene TRBD1, 6 bases. Per the germline V gene, CDR1 is SQVTM and CDR2 is ANQGSEA. CDR3 size: 11 residues. V lost 3 bases and J 10 bases, leaving 13 bases between the germline ends. Here the CDR3 DNA reads TGCAGCGTTGATCACAGGGTGGGCCAGTACTTC. The encoded protein is CSVDHRVGQYF.

The chain links TRBV27 to TRBJ1-5; 8 nucleotides align to TRBD1. This CDR3 contains 16 residues. V was pared by 6 bases and J by 4 bases, with 11 bases of the junction left unmatched. Germline lookup yields CDR1 MNHEY and CDR2 SMNVEV (reference sequence). The CDR3 DNA sequence: TGTGCCAGCAGCCCTACCGGACAGGGCCTTAATCAGCCCCAGCATTTT. It encodes CASSPTGQGLNQPQHF.